This TCR beta chain was obtained from a study of shared clonotypes between healthy human individuals. Clones were read by immunoSEQ multiplex PCR, and TCRdb kept only the in-frame ones, dropping some. This table holds around 2.5 million clones, over 85% found once. HIV-negative, healthy adults without recent acute infections or vaccinations were the donors. The CDR3 totals 14 residues. CDR1 and CDR2 (germline): LNHDA, SQIVND (reference sequence). Trimming left V 7 bases short and J 0 bases short, with 12 bases between. Sequenced: naive CD4+ T cells from PBMCs. Subset defined: CD45RA+ positively selected. The chain employs TRBV19 and TRBJ1-2; possibly TRBD1 for D (6 bases). The source of this sequence is a man between 18 and 35 years old in good health. Some clones in this sample may be carry-over from other donors' samples. This CDR3 is CASTRTAANYGYTF. The CDR3 DNA sequence: TGTGCCAGTACTAGGACAGCTGCTAACTATGGCTACACCTTC.